Below are 9 T cell receptor beta chains sequenced from a single sample in a study of blood T cell repertoires in COVID-19. Sequencing was performed with immunoSEQ multiplex PCR; in TCRdb, only in-frame clones are kept and a portion is missing. The sample contains about 180,000 clones, about 85% of which appear only once. Material: PBMCs or T cells enriched from blood (not recorded which). The receptors derive from a middle-aged man who had recovered from COVID-19.

The rearrangement links TRBV24-1 to TRBJ1-1, with D possibly being TRBD1 (6 bases). The CDR3 runs 16 residues. Trimming removed 4 bases at V and 1 base at J, with 15 bases between. CDR1 is KGHDR and CDR2 is SFDVKD in the germline V gene. In nucleotides, the CDR3 is TGTGCCACCAGTGACGACGGGACAAACCAGAACACTGAAGCTTTCTTT. Protein product: CATSDDGTNQNTEAFF.

This chain links TRBV4-1 with TRBJ2-3; 10 bases line up with TRBD2. Trimming removed 0 bases from V and 6 bases from J; junction bases left unmatched: 6. The germline gives CDR1 MGHRA, CDR2 YSYEKL. The CDR3 extends over 16 amino acids. DNA for the CDR3: TGCGCCAGCAGCCAAGATGGAGCGGGAGGGCCGGATACGCAGTATTTT. Translation gives CASSQDGAGGPDTQYF.

The V gene is TRBV10-3, the J gene TRBJ2-5, with 9 bases matching TRBD2. With V trimmed by 3 bases and J by 4 bases, 6 bases remained unmatched. CDR1 is ENHRY, CDR2 SYGVKD, per germline. This CDR3 is built from 15 residues. CDR3 coding DNA: TGTGCCATCAGTGATATTAGCGGGAGTACAGAGACCCAGTACTTC. It translates to CAISDISGSTETQYF.

The rearrangement joins TRBV7-2 to TRBJ2-4; D perhaps matches TRBD1 (7 bases). The CDR3 contains 15 residues. CDR1 and CDR2 (germline): SGHTA, FQGNSA. V lost 0 bases and J lost 8, with 14 bases in between. The DNA for the CDR3 is TGTGCCAGCAGCTTAGCGCGAGCCAGGGGGGACATTCAGTACTTC. Translation: CASSLARARGDIQYF.

The chain employs TRBV29-1 and TRBJ2-2; no clear D gene. The CDR3 extends over 12 amino acids. Germline CDR1 is SQVTM and CDR2 is ANQGSEA. As DNA, the CDR3 is TGCAGTTACTCTGGGCAGCCCGGGGAGCTGTTTTTT. Translation: CSYSGQPGELFF.

The V gene is TRBV28, the J gene TRBJ1-5; 8 bases map to TRBD1. The CDR3 spans 13 residues. In germline, CDR1 is MDHEN, CDR2 SYDVKM. V was pared by 5 bases and J by 7 bases, with 4 bases of the junction left unmatched. The CDR3 is CASSIQGEQPQHF. The CDR3 DNA reads as TGTGCCAGCAGTATACAGGGGGAGCAGCCCCAGCATTTT.

This clone was seen a handful of times. This chain connects TRBV25-1 to TRBJ2-2, with unresolved D. The CDR3 extends over 15 amino acids. V lost 3 bases and J lost 6, with 14 bases in between. CDR1 and CDR2 from the germline V gene are MGHDK and SYGVNS. Here the CDR3 reads CASSERQRSAGELFF. The CDR3 coding sequence is TGTGCCAGCAGTGAGAGGCAGCGATCGGCCGGGGAGCTGTTTTTT. The entire variable domain, with the rest obtained from reference TRBV25-1 and TRBJ2-2, is as follows: EADIYQTPRYLVIGTGKKITLECSQTMGHDKMYWYQQDPGMELHLIHYSYGVNSTEKGDLSSESTVSRIRTEHFPLTLESARPSHTSQYLCASSERQRSAGELFFGEGSRLTVL.

The chain combines TRBV4-1 with TRBJ2-5; 7 bases align to TRBD1. The CDR3 sequence is 14 residues long. Germline CDR1 reads MGHRA; CDR2 reads YSYEKL. V lost 4 bases, J lost 5 bases, and 7 bases stayed unmatched. In nucleotides, the CDR3 is TGCGCCAGCAGCCTTCCCGACAGGGTGGAGACCCAGTACTTC. Translated, it gives CASSLPDRVETQYF.

The chain uses TRBV11-2 and TRBJ2-7, with D maybe TRBD1 (6 bases). V was pared by 0 bases and J by 1 base, with 13 bases between. The CDR3 spans 16 residues. Germline lookup yields CDR1 SGHAT and CDR2 FQNNGV. DNA of the CDR3: TGTGCCAGCAGCTTAGAAGGGACAATCGTTTCCTACGAGCAGTACTTC. This gives the protein CASSLEGTIVSYEQYF.